These 3 T cell receptor beta chains originate from one sample sequenced in a study of spatial heterogeneity in lung cancer. The time point is: blood at routine non-recurrence follow-up after resection. Without sorting, whole RNA was sequenced from tumor, nontumor lung or frozen PBMC. TCRdb used MiXCR to reprocess the 5' RACE reads, holding one entry per CDR3 protein. The sample lists about 50,000 distinct CDR3 sequences; 6% to 8.5% were seen once. This sample comprised PBMCs, obtained at follow-up. These receptors were taken from a female donor with early-stage non-small cell lung cancer.

The rearrangement uses TRBV18 and TRBJ1-2; D gene uncertain. Looked up from germline, CDR1 is KGHSH and CDR2 is LQKENI. V was trimmed by 2 bases and J by 10 bases, leaving 14 bases between them. This CDR3 has 13 residues. CDR3 coding DNA: TGTGCCAGCTCACCAGGGCAGAGGGATGACTACACCTTC. Amino acid sequence: CASSPGQRDDYTF.

This clonotype occurred a few times. The chain uses TRBV28 and TRBJ2-1, with 10 positions matching TRBD2. The CDR3 consists of 14 residues. The trim removed 2 bases at V and 8 bases at J, leaving 3 bases unmatched. The germline CDR1 and CDR2 sequences are MDHEN and SYDVKM. CDR3 DNA: TGTGCCAGCAGTTTAGTAGCGGGGGGCGATGAGCAGTTCTTC. Its translation is CASSLVAGGDEQFF.

This clonotype was counted a few times. The rearrangement links TRBV2 to TRBJ1-3, with D possibly TRBD1 on 6 matching bases. The germline V and J ends were trimmed by 7 bases and 0 bases, with 7 bases remaining between them. This CDR3 region has 13 residues. Germline CDR1 is SNHLY and CDR2 is FYNNEI. CDR3 in amino acids: CASKGDSGNTIYF. The CDR3 bases are TGTGCCAGCAAGGGGGACTCTGGAAACACCATATATTTT.